This TCR beta chain was found in a study of T-cell memory formation after mild COVID-19. Study context: Largely, the TCR clusters proved donor specific.

TCRdb reprocessed the 5' RACE reads with MiXCR, giving one entry per CDR3 protein. This table has hundreds of thousands of distinct CDR3 sequences, around a sixth appearing once. The CDR3 contains 11 residues. Trimming shortened V by 4 bases and J by 5 bases, and 9 bases separated the two germline ends. Germline V CDR1 and CDR2: DFQATT, SNEGSKA (reference sequence). This clonotype was picked up a small number of times. The sequence derives from an adult woman who had mild COVID-19 (a few samples of this study predate the infection). Cell type and time point are not known. Input material: PBMCs or a T cell subset sorted from them (not recorded which). The chain uses TRBV20-1 and TRBJ2-7; D ambiguous. The CDR3 coding sequence is TGCAGTGCTATTATACAGAACGAGCAGTACTTC. Encoded protein: CSAIIQNEQYF.